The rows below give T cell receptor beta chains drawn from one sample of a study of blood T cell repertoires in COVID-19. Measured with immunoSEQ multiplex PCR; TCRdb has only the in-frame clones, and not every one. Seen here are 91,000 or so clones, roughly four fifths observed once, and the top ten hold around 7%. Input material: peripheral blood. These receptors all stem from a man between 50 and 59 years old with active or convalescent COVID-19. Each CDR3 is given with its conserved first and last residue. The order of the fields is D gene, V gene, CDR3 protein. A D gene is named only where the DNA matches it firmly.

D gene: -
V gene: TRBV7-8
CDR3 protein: CASSPPGVVLSGELFF

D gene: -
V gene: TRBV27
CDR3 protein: CASSLGHSGNTIYF

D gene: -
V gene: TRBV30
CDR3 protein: CAWSARSYNSPLHF

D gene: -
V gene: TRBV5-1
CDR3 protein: CASSNVGSNTGELFF

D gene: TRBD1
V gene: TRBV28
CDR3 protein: CASSPPTGTGRSQPQHF

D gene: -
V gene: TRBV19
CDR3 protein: CASSIKTWNTEAFF

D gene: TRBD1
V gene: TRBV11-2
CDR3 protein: CASSLGNRGSNQPQHF

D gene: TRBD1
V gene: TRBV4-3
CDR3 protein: CASSQETGGSIQYF

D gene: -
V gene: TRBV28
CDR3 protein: CASKTGSIYGYTF

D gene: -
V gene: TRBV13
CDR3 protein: CASGGRGTEAFF

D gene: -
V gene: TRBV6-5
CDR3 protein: CASSYESTSNTGELFF

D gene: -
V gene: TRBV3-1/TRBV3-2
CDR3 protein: CASSQGHSSRSAFF

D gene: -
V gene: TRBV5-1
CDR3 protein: CASSLGTEETQYF

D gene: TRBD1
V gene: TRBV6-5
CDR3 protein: CASRADRGRNQPQHF

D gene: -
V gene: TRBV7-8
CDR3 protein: CASSLGVGLSTDTQYF

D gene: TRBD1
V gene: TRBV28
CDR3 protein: CASSSSSGQAIEAFF

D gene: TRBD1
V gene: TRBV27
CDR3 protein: CASSSTGVRGSPLHF

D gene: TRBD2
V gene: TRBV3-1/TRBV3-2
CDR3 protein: CASRLAGGPHYTGELFF

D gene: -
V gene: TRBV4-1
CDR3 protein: CASSQMTQMNTEAFF

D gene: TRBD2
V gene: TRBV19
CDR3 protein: CASGWTSGGTNTGELFF

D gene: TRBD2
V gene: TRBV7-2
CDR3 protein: CASSLVSGASETQYF

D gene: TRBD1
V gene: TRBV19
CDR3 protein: CASSMNRGAKETQYF

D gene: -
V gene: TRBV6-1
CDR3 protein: CASSETWGPYNEQFF

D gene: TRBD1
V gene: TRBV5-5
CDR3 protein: CASRPPPGQGNTGELFF

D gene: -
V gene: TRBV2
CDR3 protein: CASSKTGFSEAFF

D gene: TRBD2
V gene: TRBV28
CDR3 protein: CASSLGGGKTQYF

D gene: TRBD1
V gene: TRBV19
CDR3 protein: CASSDILRGQGDNEQFF

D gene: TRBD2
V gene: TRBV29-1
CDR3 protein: CSVGFGGGSSYEQYF

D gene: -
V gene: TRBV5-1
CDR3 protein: CASSSAGIREQFF

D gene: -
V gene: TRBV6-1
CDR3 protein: CASSEGGGPGELFF

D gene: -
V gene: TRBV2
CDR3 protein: CASIPIENSPLHF

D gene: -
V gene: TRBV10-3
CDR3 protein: CAISEGGLSYGYTF

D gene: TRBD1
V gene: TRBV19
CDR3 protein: CASSRIGTESSYEQYF

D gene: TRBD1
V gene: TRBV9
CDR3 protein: CASSGTGSGGQPQHF

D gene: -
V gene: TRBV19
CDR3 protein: CASSYGRGAEATDTQYF

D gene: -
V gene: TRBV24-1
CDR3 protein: CATSDRQEETQYF

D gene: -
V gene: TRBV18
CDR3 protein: CASSPEGGRSYEQYF

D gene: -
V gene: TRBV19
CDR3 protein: CASSNTGSPLHF

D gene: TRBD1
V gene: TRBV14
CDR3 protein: CASSQGQGGHSYNSPLHF

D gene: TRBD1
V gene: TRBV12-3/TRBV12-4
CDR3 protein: CASSLPGGYEQFF

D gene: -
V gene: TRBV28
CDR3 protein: CASSLSGNTEAFF